The present TCR beta chain was sequenced within a study of cytomegalovirus exposure and HLA in healthy donors. Turning to the study itself: Ancestry clustering placed about four fifths of several hundred genotyped donors in the Caucasian-associated cluster.

Findings and limits, study-wide: It was assumed in the presence/absence analyses that sequencing depth was roughly uniform across donors.

Regarding this clone: Its specificity is not known.

The CDR3 runs 16 residues. Trimming removed 3 bases at V and 6 bases at J, with 22 bases between. Germline-derived CDR1 and CDR2 are SGDLS and YYNGEE. Both 60 Vbeta primers and 13 Jbeta primers went into the PCR. Sequencing used immunoSEQ multiplex PCR; TCRdb keeps in-frame clones, though not all of them. The profile shows 150,000 to 200,000 clones, over 60% of them singletons. The genes are TRBV9 and TRBJ2-7; D is perhaps TRBD2 (6 bases). This TCR was sampled from a woman between 35 and 50 years old in good health and CMV-seronegative. Sequencing was done on a sample of PBMCs. CDR3 bases: TGTGCCAGCAGCGAGATGGGGGAGGTCGGGATGGGCGAGCAGTACTTC. It codes for CASSEMGEVGMGEQYF.